This TCR beta chain was documented in a study of blood T cell repertoires in COVID-19. Study at large: The United States, Italy and Spain provided the acute and convalescent COVID-19 samples. Sources were T cells, B-cell-depleted T cells, or PBMCs; the material itself was cDNA or gDNA.

Patients from Seattle were sampled longitudinally, starting during active infection. Original processing notes: Counts of nucleated cells, estimated from reference gene primer amplification, were obtained. The method was immunoSEQ multiplex PCR; TCRdb's version includes in-frame clones alone and lacks a portion of them. Clonal size and the V and J genes are those of that table, whereas D and trimming came from the DNA. The sample lists 150,000 to 200,000 clones; roughly 84% were seen once. Per the germline V gene, CDR1 is LGHDT and CDR2 is YNNKEL (reference sequence). Deletions cut 1 base from V and 9 bases from J, with 7 bases between. The CDR3 covers 12 residues.

This receptor was identified in a woman in her 70s with COVID-19, enrolled during active disease. The sequenced material came from peripheral blood. This chain connects TRBV3-1 (or the pseudogene TRBV3-2) to TRBJ1-5; D possibly corresponds to TRBD1 (5 bases). The CDR3 DNA sequence: TGTGCCAGCAGCCAAGGGGGGGGGCCCCAGCATTTT. Protein: CASSQGGGPQHF.